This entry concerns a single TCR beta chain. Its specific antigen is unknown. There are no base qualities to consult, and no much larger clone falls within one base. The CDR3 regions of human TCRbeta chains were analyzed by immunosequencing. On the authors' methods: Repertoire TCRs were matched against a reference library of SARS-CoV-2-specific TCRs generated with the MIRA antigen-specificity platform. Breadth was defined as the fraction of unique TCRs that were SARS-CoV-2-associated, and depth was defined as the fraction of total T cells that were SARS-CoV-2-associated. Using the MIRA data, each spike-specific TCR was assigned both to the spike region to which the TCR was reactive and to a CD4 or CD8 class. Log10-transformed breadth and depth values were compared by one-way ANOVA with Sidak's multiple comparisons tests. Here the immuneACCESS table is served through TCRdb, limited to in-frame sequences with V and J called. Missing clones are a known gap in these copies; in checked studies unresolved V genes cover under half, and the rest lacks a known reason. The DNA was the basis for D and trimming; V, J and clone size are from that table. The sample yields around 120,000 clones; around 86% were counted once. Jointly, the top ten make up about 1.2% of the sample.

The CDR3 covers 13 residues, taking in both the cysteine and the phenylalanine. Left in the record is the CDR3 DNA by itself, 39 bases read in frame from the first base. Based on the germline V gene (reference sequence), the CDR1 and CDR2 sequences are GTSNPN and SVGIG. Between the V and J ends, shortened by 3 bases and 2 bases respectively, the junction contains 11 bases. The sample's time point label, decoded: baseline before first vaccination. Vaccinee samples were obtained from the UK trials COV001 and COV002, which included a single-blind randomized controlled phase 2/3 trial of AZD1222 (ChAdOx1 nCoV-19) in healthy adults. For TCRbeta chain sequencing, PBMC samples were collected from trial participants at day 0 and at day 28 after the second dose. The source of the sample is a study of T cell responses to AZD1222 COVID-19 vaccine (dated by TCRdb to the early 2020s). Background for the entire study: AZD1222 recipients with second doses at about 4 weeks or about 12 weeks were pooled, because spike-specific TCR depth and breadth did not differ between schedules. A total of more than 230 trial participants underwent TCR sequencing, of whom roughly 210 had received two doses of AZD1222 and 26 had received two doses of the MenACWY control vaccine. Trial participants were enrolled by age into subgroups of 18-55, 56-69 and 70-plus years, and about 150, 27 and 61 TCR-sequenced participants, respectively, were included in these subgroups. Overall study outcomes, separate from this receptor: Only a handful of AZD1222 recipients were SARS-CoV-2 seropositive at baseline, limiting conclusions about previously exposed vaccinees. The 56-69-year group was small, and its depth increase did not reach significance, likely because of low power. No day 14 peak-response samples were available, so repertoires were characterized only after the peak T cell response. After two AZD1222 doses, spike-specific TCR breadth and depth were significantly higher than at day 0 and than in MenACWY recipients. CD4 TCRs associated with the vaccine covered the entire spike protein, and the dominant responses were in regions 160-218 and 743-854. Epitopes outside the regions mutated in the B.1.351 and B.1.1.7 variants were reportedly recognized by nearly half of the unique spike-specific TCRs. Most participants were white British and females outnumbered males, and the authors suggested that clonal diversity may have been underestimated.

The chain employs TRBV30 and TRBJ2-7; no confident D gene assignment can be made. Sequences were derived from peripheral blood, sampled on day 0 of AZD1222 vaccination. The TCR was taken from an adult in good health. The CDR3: CAWRRAGTYEQYF. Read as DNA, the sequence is TGTGCCTGGAGAAGAGCAGGAACCTACGAGCAGTACTTC.